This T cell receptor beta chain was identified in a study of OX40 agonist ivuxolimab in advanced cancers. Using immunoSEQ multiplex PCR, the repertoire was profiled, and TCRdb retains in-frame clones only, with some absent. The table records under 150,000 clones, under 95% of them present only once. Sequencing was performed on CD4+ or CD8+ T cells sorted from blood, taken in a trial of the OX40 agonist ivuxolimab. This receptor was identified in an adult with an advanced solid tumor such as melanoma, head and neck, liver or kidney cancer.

The CDR3 region has the DNA TGTGCCAGCAGTTTACCCCAGGCGGAACAGGGTCAGCCCCAGCATTTT. Protein sequence: CASSLPQAEQGQPQHF. The chain uses TRBV28 and TRBJ1-5, with D possibly being TRBD1 (6 bases). CDR1 is MDHEN and CDR2 is SYDVKM in the germline V gene. The CDR3 runs 16 residues. Trimming shortened V by 2 bases and J by 6 bases, and 17 bases separated the two germline ends.